A single sample gave rise to the 27 T cell receptor beta chains below, sequenced in a study of radiotherapy plus CTLA-4 blockade in lung cancer. Profiling relied on immunoSEQ multiplex PCR, and the TCRdb table lists in-frame clones only, not all of them. The sample includes 40,000 to 45,000 clones, about 74% of them seen just once. Material: peripheral blood, obtained from a patient treated with radiotherapy plus ipilimumab. These TCRs come from a human donor with non-small cell lung cancer whose response to radiotherapy plus ipilimumab could not be evaluated.

The chain recombines TRBV28 with TRBJ1-6; D remains unclear. Germline assignment: CDR1 MDHEN and CDR2 SYDVKM. Trimming stripped 6 bases from V and 6 bases from J, with 9 bases between. CDR3 length equals 13 residues. The CDR3 DNA is TGTGCCAGCAGAACAGTATCTAATTCACCCCTCCACTTT. It is translated as CASRTVSNSPLHF.

In DNA, the CDR3 is TGCGCCAGCAGCTTGGGAGGAGGCGGGGGGCAGCAAGAGACCCAGTACTTC. Protein: CASSLGGGGGQQETQYF. The genes are TRBV5-1 and TRBJ2-5; 8 bases match TRBD2. There are 17 residues in the CDR3. Germline trimming cut 0 bases from V and 2 bases from J; bases unmatched to any gene: 9. The germline CDR1 and CDR2 sequences are SGHRS and YFSETQ.

This sequence joins TRBV9 and TRBJ2-1; 10 bases match TRBD2. CDR1 is SGDLS and CDR2 is YYNGEE in the germline V gene. The CDR3 covers 14 residues. The ends lost 6 bases at V and 8 bases at J; junction bases unmatched: 8. The CDR3 DNA is TGTGCCAGCACAGGGACTAGCGTTAGTGATGAGCAGTTCTTC. Residues: CASTGTSVSDEQFF.

CDR3 region: CASSWGTPNTGELFF. CDR3 in DNA: TGCGCCAGCAGCTGGGGGACACCGAACACCGGGGAGCTGTTTTTT. The V and J genes are TRBV5-1 and TRBJ2-2, with D maybe TRBD1 (6 bases). This CDR3 spans 15 amino acids. V lost 3 bases, J lost 0 bases, and 9 bases lay in between. Per the germline V gene, CDR1 is SGHRS and CDR2 is YFSETQ.

The chain links TRBV30 to TRBJ2-7; TRBD2 is a possible D gene (7 bases). Trimming pared 0 bases from V and 12 bases from J, leaving 18 bases between. Germline CDR1 is GTSNPN and CDR2 is SVGIG (reference sequence). The CDR3 totals 13 residues. This CDR3 is CAWSVKGGAMGYF. The CDR3, as DNA: TGTGCCTGGAGTGTAAAAGGGGGGGCGATGGGGTACTTC.

The V gene is TRBV10-1, the J gene TRBJ1-1, with D perhaps matching TRBD1 (6 bases). Germline V gives CDR1 WNHNN, CDR2 SYGVQD (reference sequence). Trimming shortened V by 9 bases and J by 6 bases, and 14 bases separated the two germline ends. This CDR3 has 12 amino acids. The CDR3 is CASGQMGAEAFF. In nucleotides, the CDR3 is TGCGCCAGTGGACAGATGGGGGCTGAAGCTTTCTTT.

The J gene is TRBJ2-7, the V gene TRBV5-5, with 8 nucleotides matching TRBD2. The CDR3 has 15 residues. The V gene's germline CDR1 is SGHKS and CDR2 YYEKEE (reference sequence). Trimming at V came to 1 base and at J to 6 bases, leaving 9 bases not matched to a gene. The CDR3 DNA sequence: TGTGCCAGCAGCTTGTTGGTAGCGGGGATCATCGAGCAGTACTTC. It translates to CASSLLVAGIIEQYF.

V and J are TRBV28 and TRBJ1-4; TRBD1 agrees at 9 bases. Germline loops: CDR1 MDHEN, CDR2 SYDVKM. The CDR3 length is 15 residues. With V trimmed by 5 bases and J by 8 bases, 9 bases remained unmatched. The CDR3 protein is CASSKGGTGREKLFF. CDR3 bases: TGTGCCAGCAGTAAAGGGGGGACAGGGAGAGAAAAACTGTTTTTT.

V gene TRBV29-1 combines with J gene TRBJ2-5; 7 nucleotides match TRBD1. Trimming at V came to 6 bases and at J to 2 bases, leaving 9 bases not matched to a gene. This CDR3 region has 14 residues. Looked up from germline, CDR1 is SQVTM and CDR2 is ANQGSEA. The CDR3 sequence: CSVLRGGAQETQYF. The CDR3 bases are TGCAGCGTCCTCAGAGGGGGCGCACAAGAGACCCAGTACTTC.

In nucleotides, the CDR3 is TGTGCCAGCAGCCGGGGAGGGCGGGAGACCCAGTACTTC. It specifies CASSRGGRETQYF. The V gene is TRBV28, the J gene TRBJ2-5; 7 bases are shared with TRBD2. This CDR3 is 13 amino acids long. CDR1 and CDR2 (germline): MDHEN, SYDVKM. The trim removed 6 bases at V and 5 bases at J, leaving 6 bases unmatched.

The rearrangement links TRBV30 to TRBJ2-3; 7 nucleotides align to TRBD1. The CDR3 runs to 15 residues. V lost 2 bases to trimming and J lost 2 bases; unmatched junction nucleotides: 7. CDR1 and CDR2 (germline): GTSNPN, SVGIG (reference sequence). In DNA form, the CDR3 reads TGTGCCTGGAGTAAGGGGGCCAGAACCACAGATACGCAGTATTTT. It yields the protein CAWSKGARTTDTQYF. The full variable domain, with the rest looked up from reference TRBV30 and TRBJ2-3, is SQTIHQWPATLVQPVGSPLSLECTVEGTSNPNLYWYRQAAGRGLQLLFYSVGIGQISSEVPQNLSASRPQDRQFILSSKKLLLSDSGFYLCAWSKGARTTDTQYFGPGTRLTVL.

This chain joins TRBV11-2 and TRBJ2-3; TRBD2 might be the D (5 bases). V lost 5 bases and J lost 2, with 11 bases in between. Germline lookup yields CDR1 SGHAT and CDR2 FQNNGV. The CDR3 spans 14 residues. CDR3 sequence reads: CASSPGLNTDTQYF. DNA of the CDR3: TGTGCCAGCAGCCCTGGACTCAACACAGATACGCAGTATTTT.

This clone has more than one count but fewer than ten. This chain links TRBV27 with TRBJ1-5; a possible D gene is TRBD1 (6 bases). Germline CDR1 MNHEY, CDR2 SMNVEV (reference sequence). Between the trimmed V and J ends, which lost 5 bases and 0 bases, there was a span of 11 bases. This CDR3 comprises 15 residues. The CDR3 reads CASSPTGYSNQPQHF. CDR3 coding DNA: TGTGCCAGCAGTCCGACAGGTTATAGCAATCAGCCCCAGCATTTT.

The genes are TRBV7-2 and TRBJ1-2; tentatively, D is TRBD1 (6 bases). CDR3 length equals 15 residues. Germline CDR1 and CDR2: SGHTA and FQGNSA. The V end was cut by 8 bases, the J end by 5 bases, with 21 bases between. Here the CDR3 DNA reads TGTGCCAGCGGAAAGGCGGGGGGCGAAAGATATGGCTACACCTTC. It is translated as CASGKAGGERYGYTF.

The V gene is TRBV7-8, the J gene TRBJ2-7; TRBD2 matches 8 bases. Germline trimming cut 5 bases from V and 2 bases from J; bases unmatched to any gene: 8. CDR3 size: 15 residues. Germline V gene lookup returns CDR1 SGHVS and CDR2 FQNEAQ. The CDR3 nucleotides read TGTGCCAGCAGCCCCACGGGGGGGAAGACCTACGAGCAGTACTTC. Amino acids: CASSPTGGKTYEQYF. The complete variable domain, with remaining parts taken from reference TRBV7-8 and TRBJ2-7, reads GAGVSQSPRYKVAKRGQDVALRCDPISGHVSLFWYQQALGQGPEFLTYFQNEAQLDKSGLPSDRFFAERPEGSVSTLKIQRTQQEDSAVYLCASSPTGGKTYEQYFGPGTRLTVT.

The rearrangement links TRBV11-2 to TRBJ2-5; D perhaps matches TRBD2 (6 bases). CDR3 size: 13 residues. V was shortened by 2 bases and J by 5 bases, with 9 bases between the two germline ends. Germline V gene sequence: CDR1 SGHAT, CDR2 FQNNGV. The CDR3 nucleotides are TGTGCCAGCAGCTTACCGGGAGTGGAGACCCAGTACTTC. This gives the protein CASSLPGVETQYF. Based on the CDR3 plus reference TRBV11-2 and TRBJ2-5, the full variable domain is EAGVAQSPRYKIIEKRQSVAFWCNPISGHATLYWYQQILGQGPKLLIQFQNNGVVDDSQLPKDRFSAERLKGVDSTLKIQPAKLEDSAVYLCASSLPGVETQYFGPGTRLLVL.

This clone was observed a handful of times. The chain has TRBV7-3 and TRBJ1-5, with TRBD1 identical over 10 bases. Germline CDR1 and CDR2: SGHTA and FQGTGA. The trim removed 3 bases at V and 5 bases at J, leaving 4 bases unmatched. This CDR3 region has 15 residues. DNA for the CDR3: TGTGCCAGCAGCTTGACGACAGGGGGCGATCAGCCCCAGCATTTT. It is translated as CASSLTTGGDQPQHF. The full variable domain, its missing parts supplied by reference TRBV7-3 and TRBJ1-5, is GAGVSQTPSNKVTEKGKYVELRCDPISGHTALYWYRQSLGQGPEFLIYFQGTGAADDSGLPNDRFFAVRPEGSVSTLKIQRTERGDSAVYLCASSLTTGGDQPQHFGDGTRLSIL.

The chain links TRBV18 to TRBJ2-1; possible D gene TRBD1, 6 bases. The CDR3 runs 15 residues. Germline assignment: CDR1 KGHSH and CDR2 LQKENI. Trimming stripped 2 bases from V and 10 bases from J, with 18 bases between. The CDR3 here is CASSPESTGFGEQFF. Here the CDR3 DNA reads TGTGCCAGCTCACCAGAGTCCACAGGGTTCGGGGAGCAGTTCTTC.

CDR3 bases: TGTGCCAGCTCACCAAGCGCCCGAAGAAACACTGAAGCTTTCTTT. This sequence encodes CASSPSARRNTEAFF. The chain employs TRBV18 and TRBJ1-1; D not certain. Germline CDR1 KGHSH, CDR2 LQKENI. V dropped 2 bases and J dropped 2 bases, with 12 bases sitting between them. The CDR3 extends over 15 amino acids. Together with reference TRBV18 and TRBJ1-1, the CDR3 gives the full variable domain: NAGVMQNPRHLVRRRGQEARLRCSPMKGHSHVYWYRQLPEEGLKFMVYLQKENIIDESGMPKERFSAEFPKEGPSILRIQQVVRGDSAAYFCASSPSARRNTEAFFGQGTRLTVV.

For the CDR3, the DNA is TGTGCCAGCAGCTTGGGACAGGGCCTTTCCTACTCTGGAAACACCATATATTTT. Its translation is CASSLGQGLSYSGNTIYF. V and J are TRBV5-4 and TRBJ1-3; 7 bases match TRBD1. The CDR3 is 18 residues long. Per germline, CDR1 SGHNT and CDR2 YYREEE (reference sequence). V shed 0 bases, J shed 0 bases, and the junction held 9 bases outside the gene matches.

The chain links TRBV29-1 to TRBJ2-1, with D tentatively TRBD2 (6 bases). The CDR3 extends over 11 amino acids. The germline CDR1 and CDR2 sequences are SQVTM and ANQGSEA. V was clipped by 7 bases and J by 6 bases, with 10 bases between them. Here the CDR3 reads CSALAANEQFF. The CDR3 coding sequence is TGCAGCGCACTAGCTGCCAATGAGCAGTTCTTC.

About this clone: A junction boundary mismatches the germline segment, possibly from a read error. The genes are TRBV6-1 and TRBJ2-7, with 13 nucleotides matching TRBD2. In germline, CDR1 is MNHNS, CDR2 SASEGT. The CDR3 sequence is 13 residues long. Written as DNA, the CDR3 is TGTGCCAGCCGGACTAGCGGGAGCGACGGCCGGCACTTC. Protein: CASRTSGSDGRHF.

V usage is TRBV4-1 and J usage is TRBJ1-2; D might be TRBD1 (6 bases). The CDR3 is 14 residues long. Looked up from germline, CDR1 is MGHRA and CDR2 is YSYEKL. Trimming shortened V by 4 bases and J by 3 bases, and 12 bases separated the two germline ends. CDR3 bases: TGCGCCAGCAGCCCGGGAGGGGGGCACTATGGCTACACCTTC. Its protein is CASSPGGGHYGYTF.

V gene TRBV29-1 combines with J gene TRBJ1-2; 7 nucleotides match TRBD1. This CDR3 is 13 amino acids long. Germline CDR1 is SQVTM and CDR2 is ANQGSEA. V trimming: 3 bases; J trimming: 2 bases; junction bases outside the gene matches: 3. CDR3 protein: CSVETGQNYGYTF. CDR3 nucleotides: TGCAGCGTTGAGACAGGGCAAAACTATGGCTACACCTTC.

A single count supports this clone. V is TRBV9 and J is TRBJ2-5; 10 positions match TRBD2. V lost 3 bases to trimming and J lost 2 bases; unmatched junction nucleotides: 7. The CDR3 has 16 amino acids. Germline V gene data show CDR1 as SGDLS and CDR2 as YYNGEE. The CDR3 sequence: CASSAGTSAFQETQYF. The CDR3 region has the DNA TGTGCCAGCAGCGCCGGGACTAGCGCTTTTCAAGAGACCCAGTACTTC.

This chain joins TRBV29-1 and TRBJ2-3, with TRBD2 identical over 8 bases. V trimming: 7 bases; J trimming: 6 bases; junction bases outside the gene matches: 21. Looked up from germline, CDR1 is SQVTM and CDR2 is ANQGSEA. The CDR3 has 17 amino acids. The DNA for the CDR3 is TGCAGCGCCCTCTTCAGTTCAGCGGGAGACGTGTTGGATACGCAGTATTTT. Protein sequence: CSALFSSAGDVLDTQYF.

This clone was seen only a few times. The CDR3, as DNA: TGTGCCAGCAGCCCCACATGGTGGGCGATGAACACTGAAGCTTTCTTT. This sequence encodes CASSPTWWAMNTEAFF. The chain carries TRBV7-2 and TRBJ1-1; no reliable D call. This CDR3 is 16 amino acids long. CDR1 and CDR2 from the germline V gene are SGHTA and FQGNSA. The germline V and J ends were trimmed by 5 bases and 0 bases, with 16 bases remaining between them.